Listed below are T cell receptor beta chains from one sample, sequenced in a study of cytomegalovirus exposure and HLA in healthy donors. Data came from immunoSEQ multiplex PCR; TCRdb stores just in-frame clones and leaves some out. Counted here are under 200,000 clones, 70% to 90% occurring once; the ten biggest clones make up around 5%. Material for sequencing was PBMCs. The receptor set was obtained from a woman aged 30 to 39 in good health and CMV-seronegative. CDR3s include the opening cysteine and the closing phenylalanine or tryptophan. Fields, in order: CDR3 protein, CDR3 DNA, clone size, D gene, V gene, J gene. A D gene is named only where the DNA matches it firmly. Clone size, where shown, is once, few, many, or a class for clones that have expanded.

CASRQFSGSPTGELFF	TGTGCCAGCAGACAGTTTAGCGGGAGCCCTACCGGGGAGCTGTTTTTT	-	TRBD2	TRBV27	TRBJ2-2
CSVEVSETVTDTQYF	TGCAGCGTTGAAGTTTCCGAGACAGTCACAGATACGCAGTATTTT	once	-	TRBV29-1	TRBJ2-3
CASNNKGGANGYTF	TGTGCCAGTAACAATAAGGGGGGGGCAAATGGCTACACCTTC	-	-	TRBV19	TRBJ1-2
CASGHGEGNQPQHF	TGTGCCAGCGGGCATGGGGAAGGCAATCAGCCCCAGCATTTT	-	-	TRBV7-8	TRBJ1-5
CASSLGLAGGPGYEQFF	TGCGCCAGCAGCTTGGGACTAGCGGGAGGGCCCGGTTATGAGCAGTTCTTC	-	TRBD2	TRBV5-1	TRBJ2-1
CASSAWRLGQETQYF	TGTGCCAGCTCAGCCTGGAGGTTGGGCCAAGAGACCCAGTACTTC	-	-	TRBV7-2	TRBJ2-5
CASSLVGMVHGELFF	TGCGCCAGCAGCTTGGTCGGGATGGTTCACGGGGAGCTGTTTTTT	-	-	TRBV5-1	TRBJ2-2
CASSSSGAVSYEQYF	TGTGCCAGCAGTTCTAGCGGGGCGGTCTCCTACGAGCAGTACTTC	-	TRBD2	TRBV28	TRBJ2-7
CSVAWAAGETQYF	TGCAGCGTCGCCTGGGCGGCGGGAGAGACCCAGTACTTC	-	-	TRBV29-1	TRBJ2-5
CASSPPLKRTSAFF	TGTGCCAGCTCACCACCGTTAAAGCGGACCTCAGCTTTCTTT	few	-	TRBV18	TRBJ1-1
CASTGEGGRYGYTF	TGTGCCAGCACCGGGGAGGGGGGCCGCTATGGCTACACCTTC	-	-	TRBV5-6	TRBJ1-2
CASSSRGIRQEKLFF	TGTGCCAGCAGTTCCAGGGGCATTCGGCAGGAAAAACTGTTTTTT	few	-	TRBV5-6	TRBJ1-4
CASSQDWTKTGTEAFF	TGTGCCAGCAGCCAAGATTGGACGAAAACGGGCACTGAAGCTTTCTTT	-	-	TRBV4-2	TRBJ1-1
CASRASGAITDTQYF	TGTGCCAGCAGGGCTAGCGGGGCCATCACAGATACGCAGTATTTT	-	TRBD2	TRBV9	TRBJ2-3
CATKDRERETQYF	TGTGCCACAAAAGACAGGGAGCGAGAGACCCAGTACTTC	-	TRBD1	TRBV10-3	TRBJ2-5
CASSPRKQGDTGELFF	TGTGCCAGCTCACCCCGGAAACAGGGGGACACCGGGGAGCTGTTTTTT	-	TRBD1	TRBV18	TRBJ2-2
CASRLGQGATYEQYF	TGTGCCAGCAGGCTCGGACAGGGGGCGACCTACGAGCAGTACTTC	-	TRBD1	TRBV28	TRBJ2-7
CASSLLAGSEGEFF	TGTGCCAGCAGTTTACTAGCGGGGAGTGAGGGGGAGTTCTTC	-	TRBD2	TRBV27	TRBJ2-1
CSVEQGVGENEQFF	TGCAGCGTTGAACAGGGAGTTGGGGAGAATGAGCAGTTCTTC	-	-	TRBV29-1	TRBJ2-1
CASSFATANTEAFF	TGTGCCAGCAGCTTCGCGACGGCGAACACTGAAGCTTTCTTT	-	-	TRBV7-2	TRBJ1-1
CASSQDPRDGYTF	TGCGCCAGCAGCCAGGATCCGCGGGATGGCTACACCTTC	-	-	TRBV4-3	TRBJ1-2
CASSLGYQGAHGYTF	TGTGCCAGCAGCTTAGGGTATCAGGGGGCACATGGCTACACCTTC	-	TRBD1	TRBV7-2	TRBJ1-2
CASSLLGDRDYGEQYF	TGCGCCAGCAGCTTGTTGGGCGATCGGGACTATGGCGAGCAGTACTTC	-	TRBD2	TRBV5-1	TRBJ2-7
CASSFLGNMNTEAFF	TGTGCCAGCAGTTTTCTAGGGAACATGAACACTGAAGCTTTCTTT	few	-	TRBV6-5	TRBJ1-1
CAISDPGQHWEQYF	TGTGCCATCAGTGACCCCGGACAACATTGGGAGCAGTACTTC	-	-	TRBV10-3	TRBJ2-5
CASSVGQVDQPQHF	TGTGCCAGCAGCGTTGGACAGGTCGATCAGCCCCAGCATTTT	-	TRBD1	TRBV9	TRBJ1-5
CASSGLLWREIDNEQFF	TGTGCCAGCAGTGGACTCCTTTGGCGGGAGATCGACAATGAGCAGTTCTTC	-	TRBD2	TRBV6-1	TRBJ2-1
CASSLLGYEQYF	TGTGCCAGCAGCTTATTAGGGTACGAGCAGTACTTC	-	-	TRBV7-9	TRBJ2-7
CSVDGPGGYNEQFF	TGCAGCGTTGATGGGCCAGGAGGATACAATGAGCAGTTCTTC	-	-	TRBV29-1	TRBJ2-1
CASSWRQGGGRIGELFF	TGTGCCAGCAGCTGGAGACAGGGGGGTGGTAGGATCGGGGAGCTGTTTTTT	once	TRBD1	TRBV7-2	TRBJ2-2
CASSSGTSSYNEQFF	TGTGCCAGCAGTTCAGGGACGAGCTCCTACAATGAGCAGTTCTTC	-	-	TRBV28	TRBJ2-1
CASSIPISGNTIYF	TGTGCCAGTAGTATACCGATCTCTGGAAACACCATATATTTT	-	-	TRBV19	TRBJ1-3
CASKDSKYGYTF	TGTGCCAGCAAGGACAGCAAGTATGGCTACACCTTC	-	-	TRBV5-6	TRBJ1-2
CASSARTGGSAKNIQYF	TGTGCCAGCAGTGCCCGGACAGGGGGAAGTGCCAAAAACATTCAGTACTTC	-	TRBD1	TRBV6-1	TRBJ2-4
CASSLGQATSYEQYF	TGTGCCAGCAGCTTGGGACAGGCGACCTCCTACGAGCAGTACTTC	-	TRBD1	TRBV7-2	TRBJ2-7
CASSRTRTQPQHF	TGTGCCAGCAGCCGCACCAGGACCCAGCCCCAGCATTTT	-	-	TRBV6-5	TRBJ1-5
CASSISNRPYEQYF	TGTGCCAGTAGTATATCGAACCGACCCTACGAGCAGTACTTC	once	-	TRBV19	TRBJ2-7
CASSLKGNYGYTF	TGTGCCAGCAGCTTAAAGGGGAACTATGGCTACACCTTC	-	-	TRBV7-9	TRBJ1-2
CASRDAGGGDTQYF	TGCGCCAGCAGGGATGCGGGGGGAGGGGATACGCAGTATTTT	-	TRBD2	TRBV10-2	TRBJ2-3
CASSPARNSYEQYF	TGTGCCAGCAGCCCGGCCAGAAACTCCTACGAGCAGTACTTC	few	-	TRBV7-2	TRBJ2-7
CASSQVGTGELFF	TGTGCCAGCAGCCAAGTGGGTACCGGGGAGCTGTTTTTT	-	-	TRBV7-3	TRBJ2-2
CASSSGFYEQYF	TGTGCCAGCAGCTCGGGGTTCTACGAGCAGTACTTC	-	-	TRBV11-2	TRBJ2-7
CASGQAYGYTF	TGTGCCTCCGGACAGGCTTATGGCTACACCTTC	few	TRBD1	TRBV27	TRBJ1-2
CASSQTGRYGYTF	TGTGCCAGCAGTCAAACAGGGCGGTATGGCTACACCTTC	-	-	TRBV28	TRBJ1-2
CASSLSSFREQYF	TGTGCCAGCAGCTTAAGTTCCTTTCGCGAGCAGTACTTC	-	-	TRBV7-6	TRBJ2-7
CSVGESTYEQYF	TGCAGCGTTGGGGAGTCCACATACGAGCAGTACTTC	once	-	TRBV29-1	TRBJ2-7
CASSQDFARGRSSGANVLTF	TGCGCCAGCAGCCAAGATTTTGCGAGGGGTCGTAGCTCTGGGGCCAACGTCCTGACTTTC	-	-	TRBV4-1	TRBJ2-6
CASSWTIDSGNTIYF	TGTGCCAGCAGCTGGACCATAGACTCTGGAAACACCATATATTTT	-	-	TRBV7-6	TRBJ1-3
CASSEWGQGATDTQYF	TGTGCCAGCAGTGAATGGGGACAGGGGGCTACAGATACGCAGTATTTT	-	TRBD1	TRBV2	TRBJ2-3
CASRRDSTSPLHF	TGTGCCAGCAGGCGGGACAGCACCTCACCCCTCCACTTT	-	TRBD1	TRBV6-1	TRBJ1-6
CASSEPASRPGELFF	TGCGCCAGCAGTGAGCCCGCTAGTCGACCCGGGGAGCTGTTTTTT	few	-	TRBV10-1	TRBJ2-2
CATSRGGGGNYGYTF	TGTGCCACCAGCAGAGGCGGGGGCGGAAACTATGGCTACACCTTC	-	-	TRBV15	TRBJ1-2
CASMLPPADTQYF	TGTGCCAGCATGCTACCCCCGGCAGATACGCAGTATTTT	-	-	TRBV2	TRBJ2-3
CASSFTTHNEQFF	TGTGCCAGCAGCTTTACCACGCACAATGAGCAGTTCTTC	once	-	TRBV11-2	TRBJ2-1
CSARTGSSYEQYF	TGCAGCGCTCGGACAGGAAGCTCCTACGAGCAGTACTTC	-	TRBD1	TRBV29-1	TRBJ2-7
CASSLVGQPFYGYTF	TGTGCCAGCAGCTTAGTGGGACAGCCTTTCTATGGCTACACCTTC	-	TRBD1	TRBV7-9	TRBJ1-2
CATSRDRDSEQYF	TGTGCCACCAGCAGAGATAGGGACTCCGAGCAGTACTTC	once	-	TRBV15	TRBJ2-7
CASSIFPDTQYF	TGTGCCAGTAGTATTTTTCCAGATACGCAGTATTTT	-	-	TRBV19	TRBJ2-3
CASSQDAVNTEAFF	TGCGCCAGCAGCCAAGACGCCGTTAACACTGAAGCTTTCTTT	-	-	TRBV4-3	TRBJ1-1
CASRTDHPYEQYF	TGTGCCAGCAGGACAGATCACCCCTACGAGCAGTACTTC	-	-	TRBV2	TRBJ2-7